This TCR beta chain was sequenced for a study of blood T cell repertoires in COVID-19. Turning to the study itself: PBMCs, B-cell-depleted T cells, or T cells provided the cDNA or gDNA that made up the material.

Methods used by the authors: Estimation of nucleated cell counts relied on the amplification of reference gene primers. TCRdb's copy holds only in-frame clones and misses some; the assay was immunoSEQ multiplex PCR. V, J and clone size derive from that table, while D and trimming were established from the DNA sequence. The sample records about 66,000 clones, over 80% being singletons. The CDR3 runs to 16 residues. V lost 0 bases to trimming and J lost 5 bases; unmatched junction nucleotides: 6. In germline, CDR1 is MDHEN, CDR2 SYDVKM. The source material was peripheral blood. The origin of this receptor is a human donor in a cohort sampled during active COVID-19. J is TRBJ2-7 and V is TRBV28, with TRBD2 identical over 11 bases. Written as DNA, the CDR3 is TGTGCCAGCAGTTTATGGGCGATAGCGGGAGGGCACGAGCAGTACTTC. Its protein is CASSLWAIAGGHEQYF.